The clone carrying this T cell receptor (beta chain) was counted a few times. This sample is drawn from a study of molecular identifiers for immune sequencing clone quantification. Using its own MiXCR run on the PCR reads, TCRdb lists one record per CDR3 protein. The table has around 470,000 distinct CDR3 sequences, about 25% seen once; the top ten hold 0.76%. The CDR3 is 13 amino acids. The J segment lost 4 bases and the V segment lost 10 bases, leaving 6 bases of the junction unmatched. Per germline, CDR1 MNHEY and CDR2 SMNVEV (reference sequence). The source material was naive CD8+ T cells from blood, with Jurkat cell RNA spiked in. Subset noted: FACS-sorted CD8+CD4-CCR7+CD45RA+ naive T cells. The chain employs TRBV27 and TRBJ1-2; 10 nucleotides agree with TRBD1. This TCR was recovered from a human donor in good health. Some libraries in this study had Jurkat cell RNA spiked in. This CDR3 is CATRTGGAYGYTF. For the CDR3, the DNA is TGTGCCACCCGGACAGGGGGAGCCTATGGCTACACCTTC.